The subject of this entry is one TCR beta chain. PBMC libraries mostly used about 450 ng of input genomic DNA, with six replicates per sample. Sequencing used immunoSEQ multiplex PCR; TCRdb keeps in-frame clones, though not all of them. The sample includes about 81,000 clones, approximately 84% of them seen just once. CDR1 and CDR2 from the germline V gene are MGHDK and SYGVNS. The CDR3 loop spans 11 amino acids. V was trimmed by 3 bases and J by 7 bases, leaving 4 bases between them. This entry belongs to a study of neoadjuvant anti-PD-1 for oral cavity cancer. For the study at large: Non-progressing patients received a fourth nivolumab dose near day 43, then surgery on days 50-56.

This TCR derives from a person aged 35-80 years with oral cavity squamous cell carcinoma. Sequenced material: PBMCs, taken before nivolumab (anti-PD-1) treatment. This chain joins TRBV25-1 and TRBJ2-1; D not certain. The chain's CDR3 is CASSDRNEQFF. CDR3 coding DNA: TGTGCCAGCAGTGATAGAAATGAGCAGTTCTTC.